This TCR beta chain comes out of a study of blood T cell repertoires in COVID-19. Background on the study: Some COVID-19 samples were acute and others convalescent; all came from the United States, Italy and Spain. Sources were T cells, B-cell-depleted T cells, or PBMCs; the material itself was cDNA or gDNA.

Germline V gene lookup returns CDR1 SGDLS and CDR2 YYNGEE. This CDR3 comprises 14 residues. V was clipped by 4 bases and J by 5 bases, with 16 bases between them. As handled by the study authors: Reference gene primer amplification in the assay estimated nucleated cell counts. Repertoires were generated with immunoSEQ multiplex PCR, while TCRdb's copy carries only in-frame clones and drops some. That table gives V, J and clone size, and the DNA gave D and trimming. The sample holds 150,000 to 200,000 clones; 88% are singletons and the top ten take around 6%. This receptor was taken from a middle-aged man with active or convalescent COVID-19. This sequence joins TRBV9 and TRBJ2-7, with TRBD1 as a possible D gene (6 bases). Sequencing was performed on peripheral blood. The DNA of the CDR3 is TGTGCCAGCAGCCCCCGACAGGAAATCAACGAGCAGTACTTC. Its translation is CASSPRQEINEQYF. Using reference TRBV9 and TRBJ2-7 for the parts outside the CDR3, the full variable domain is DSGVTQTPKHLITATGQRVTLRCSPRSGDLSVYWYQQSLDQGLQFLIQYYNGEERAKGNILERFSAQQFPDLHSELNLSSLELGDSALYFCASSPRQEINEQYFGPGTRLTVT.